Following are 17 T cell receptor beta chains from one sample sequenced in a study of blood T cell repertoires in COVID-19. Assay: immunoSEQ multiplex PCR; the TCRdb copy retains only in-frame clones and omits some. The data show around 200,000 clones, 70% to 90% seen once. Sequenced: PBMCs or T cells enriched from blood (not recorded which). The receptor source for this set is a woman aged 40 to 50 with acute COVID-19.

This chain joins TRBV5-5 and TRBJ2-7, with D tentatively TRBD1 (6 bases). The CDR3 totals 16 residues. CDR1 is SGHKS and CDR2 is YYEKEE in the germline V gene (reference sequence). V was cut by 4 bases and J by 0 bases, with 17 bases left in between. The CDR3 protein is CASSQEGTQASYEQYF. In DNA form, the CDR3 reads TGTGCCAGCAGCCAAGAGGGGACACAGGCCTCCTACGAGCAGTACTTC.

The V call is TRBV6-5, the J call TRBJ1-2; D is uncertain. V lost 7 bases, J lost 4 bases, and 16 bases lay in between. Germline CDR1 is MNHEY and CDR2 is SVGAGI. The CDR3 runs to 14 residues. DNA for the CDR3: TGTGCCAGCACTATAACGGGGAGTATCTATGGCTACACCTTC. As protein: CASTITGSIYGYTF.

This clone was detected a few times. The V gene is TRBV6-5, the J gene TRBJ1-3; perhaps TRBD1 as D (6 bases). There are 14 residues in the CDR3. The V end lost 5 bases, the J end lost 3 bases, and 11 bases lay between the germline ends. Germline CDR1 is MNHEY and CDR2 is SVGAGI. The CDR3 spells CASSLQGYGNTIYF. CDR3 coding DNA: TGTGCCAGCAGTCTACAGGGTTATGGAAACACCATATATTTT.

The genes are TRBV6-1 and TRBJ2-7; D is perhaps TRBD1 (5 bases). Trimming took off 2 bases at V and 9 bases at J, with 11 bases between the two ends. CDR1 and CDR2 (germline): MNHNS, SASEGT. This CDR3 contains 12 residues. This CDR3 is CASSEQGQVQYF. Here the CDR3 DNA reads TGTGCCAGCAGTGAACAGGGTCAGGTGCAGTACTTC.

The CDR3 nucleotides read TGTGCCACCAGCAGAGATCAACTGGATGAGCAGTTCTTC. Its protein is CATSRDQLDEQFF. This rearrangement joins TRBV15 to TRBJ2-1; D is unclear. This CDR3 is built from 13 residues. The V gene's germline CDR1 is LNHNV and CDR2 YYDKDF (reference sequence). Trimming cost V 0 bases and J 8 bases, with 8 bases left between them.

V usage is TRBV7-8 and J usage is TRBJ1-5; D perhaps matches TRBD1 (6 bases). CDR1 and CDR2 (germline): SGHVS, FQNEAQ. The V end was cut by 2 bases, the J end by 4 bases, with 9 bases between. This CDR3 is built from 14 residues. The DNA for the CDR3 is TGTGCCAGCAGCTTAAGCCAGGGGAATCAGCCCCAGCATTTT. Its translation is CASSLSQGNQPQHF. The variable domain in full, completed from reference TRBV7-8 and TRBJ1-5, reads GAGVSQSPRYKVAKRGQDVALRCDPISGHVSLFWYQQALGQGPEFLTYFQNEAQLDKSGLPSDRFFAERPEGSVSTLKIQRTQQEDSAVYLCASSLSQGNQPQHFGDGTRLSIL.

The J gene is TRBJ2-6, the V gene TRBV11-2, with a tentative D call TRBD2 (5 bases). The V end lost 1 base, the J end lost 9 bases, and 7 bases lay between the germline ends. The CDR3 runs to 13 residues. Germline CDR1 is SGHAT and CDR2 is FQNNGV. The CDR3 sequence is CASSLGAGNVLTF. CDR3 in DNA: TGTGCCAGCAGCTTAGGCGCGGGCAACGTCCTGACTTTC.

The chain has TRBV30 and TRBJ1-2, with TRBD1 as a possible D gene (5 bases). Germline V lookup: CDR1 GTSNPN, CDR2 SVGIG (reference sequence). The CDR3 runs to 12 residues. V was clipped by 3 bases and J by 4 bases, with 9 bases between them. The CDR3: CAWRGRRYGYTF. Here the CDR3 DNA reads TGTGCCTGGAGGGGGCGCCGCTATGGCTACACCTTC. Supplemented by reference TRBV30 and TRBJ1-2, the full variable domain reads SQTIHQWPATLVQPVGSPLSLECTVEGTSNPNLYWYRQAAGRGLQLLFYSVGIGQISSEVPQNLSASRPQDRQFILSSKKLLLSDSGFYLCAWRGRRYGYTFGSGTRLTVV.

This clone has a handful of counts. As DNA, the CDR3 is TGTGCCAGCAGCCAGGGGACAAGACCGGGACAGGTGAACGAGCAGTACTTC. It encodes CASSQGTRPGQVNEQYF. This chain connects TRBV4-2 to TRBJ2-7; 8 nucleotides match TRBD1. The CDR3 contains 17 residues. Germline assignment: CDR1 LGHNA and CDR2 YNFKEQ. V dropped 3 bases and J dropped 5; count of bases not matched to a gene: 15.

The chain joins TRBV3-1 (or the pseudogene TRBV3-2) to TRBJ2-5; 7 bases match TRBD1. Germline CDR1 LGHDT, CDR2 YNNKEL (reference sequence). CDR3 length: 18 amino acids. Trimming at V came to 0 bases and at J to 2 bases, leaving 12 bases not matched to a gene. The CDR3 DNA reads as TGTGCCAGCAGCCAAGATAGTAGGACAGGCCCACGACAAGAGACCCAGTACTTC. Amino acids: CASSQDSRTGPRQETQYF.

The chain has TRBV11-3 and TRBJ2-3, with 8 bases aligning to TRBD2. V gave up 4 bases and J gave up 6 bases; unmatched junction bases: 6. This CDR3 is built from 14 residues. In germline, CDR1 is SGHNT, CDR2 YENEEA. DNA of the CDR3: TGTGCCAGCAGCTCCGGGGGGGCCTGGGATACGCAGTATTTT. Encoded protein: CASSSGGAWDTQYF.

The CDR3 loop is CASSHPKKTGGITDTQYF. In DNA, the CDR3 is TGTGCCAGCTCCCACCCAAAAAAGACAGGGGGCATCACAGATACGCAGTATTTT. The rearrangement links TRBV18 to TRBJ2-3; 10 bases agree with TRBD1. Germline CDR1 KGHSH, CDR2 LQKENI. CDR3 length: 18 residues. V lost 6 bases and J lost 2; bases outside the gene matches: 14.

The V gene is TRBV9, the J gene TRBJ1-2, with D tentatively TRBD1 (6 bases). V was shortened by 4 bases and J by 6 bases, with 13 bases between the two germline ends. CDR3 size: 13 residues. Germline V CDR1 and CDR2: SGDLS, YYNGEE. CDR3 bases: TGTGCCAGCAGCCTCACAGGGCGGGATGGCTACACCTTC. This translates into CASSLTGRDGYTF.

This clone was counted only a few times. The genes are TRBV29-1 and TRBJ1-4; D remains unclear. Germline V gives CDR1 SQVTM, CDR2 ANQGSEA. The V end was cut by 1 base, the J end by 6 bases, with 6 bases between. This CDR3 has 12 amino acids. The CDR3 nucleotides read TGCAGCGTTGAAGGTCTCGATGAAAAACTGTTTTTT. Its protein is CSVEGLDEKLFF. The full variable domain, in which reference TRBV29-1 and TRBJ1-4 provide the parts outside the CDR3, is SAVISQKPSRDICQRGTSLTIQCQVDSQVTMMFWYRQQPGQSLTLIATANQGSEATYESGFVIDKFPISRPNLTFSTLTVSNMSPEDSSIYLCSVEGLDEKLFFGSGTQLSVL.

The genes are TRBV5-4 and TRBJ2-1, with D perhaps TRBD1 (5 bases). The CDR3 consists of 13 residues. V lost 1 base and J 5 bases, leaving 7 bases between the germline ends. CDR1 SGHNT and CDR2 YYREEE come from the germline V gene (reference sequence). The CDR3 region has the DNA TGTGCCAGCAGCTTGAAGGGGCACAATGAGCAGTTCTTC. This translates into CASSLKGHNEQFF.

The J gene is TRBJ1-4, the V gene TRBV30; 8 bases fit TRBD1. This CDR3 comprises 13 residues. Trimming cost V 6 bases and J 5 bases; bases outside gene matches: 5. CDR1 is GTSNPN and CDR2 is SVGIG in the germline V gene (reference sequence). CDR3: CACSRGRNEKLFF. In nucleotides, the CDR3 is TGTGCCTGCTCCAGGGGGCGGAATGAAAAACTGTTTTTT. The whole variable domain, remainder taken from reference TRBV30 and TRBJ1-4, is SQTIHQWPATLVQPVGSPLSLECTVEGTSNPNLYWYRQAAGRGLQLLFYSVGIGQISSEVPQNLSASRPQDRQFILSSKKLLLSDSGFYLCACSRGRNEKLFFGSGTQLSVL.

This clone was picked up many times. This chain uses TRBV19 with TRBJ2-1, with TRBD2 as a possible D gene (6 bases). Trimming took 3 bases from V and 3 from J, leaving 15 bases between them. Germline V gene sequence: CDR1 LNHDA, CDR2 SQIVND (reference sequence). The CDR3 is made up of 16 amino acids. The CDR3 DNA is TGTGCCAGTAGTATGGGGAGGACAAGAATCTACAATGAGCAGTTCTTC. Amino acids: CASSMGRTRIYNEQFF.